This T cell receptor (beta chain) was sequenced for a study of T-cell memory formation after mild COVID-19. Background on the study: For the most part, TCR clusters were specific to one donor.

The germline V gene encodes CDR1 LGHDT and CDR2 YNNKEL (reference sequence). Trimming cost V 4 bases and J 10 bases; bases outside gene matches: 8. The CDR3 runs 14 residues. This clonotype was detected only a few times. Its cognate antigen is unknown. Regarding the study as a whole: CD4+ contracting clones lay mainly in CM and EM, CD8+ ones in EMRA. Researchers found some responding clones in pre-infection memory, a sign that cross-reactive memory joined.

After 5'RACE with constant-segment primers, TCR alpha and TCR beta cDNA libraries carrying sample barcodes and UMIs were obtained. Each CDR3 protein is one row after TCRdb ran MiXCR on the 5' RACE reads. This sample yields hundreds of thousands of distinct CDR3 sequences, of which about 20% are seen a single time; more than 9% belongs to the top ten. The V and J genes are TRBV3-1 and TRBJ1-5, with 9 bases fitting TRBD1. The sequenced material came from PBMCs or a T cell subset sorted from them (not recorded which). The receptor was isolated from an adult woman who had mild COVID-19 (a few samples of this study predate the infection). Cell type and time point are not known. CDR3 DNA sequence: TGTGCCAGCAGCCGGGGACAGGGTTTGCACCCCCAGCATTTT. Protein sequence: CASSRGQGLHPQHF.